The 29 T cell receptor beta chains presented below share a single source sample, sequenced in a study of cytomegalovirus exposure and HLA in healthy donors. Assay used: immunoSEQ multiplex PCR; TCRdb lists only in-frame clones, some missing. Among about 200,000 clones listed, roughly 84% were seen once. Sequencing was done on a sample of PBMCs. All receptors come from a woman aged 18-29 years in good health and CMV-seropositive.

The chain has TRBV28 and TRBJ2-7; D gene unclear. Trimming stripped 7 bases from V and 6 bases from J, with 13 bases between. CDR3 length: 12 amino acids. Germline V gene lookup returns CDR1 MDHEN and CDR2 SYDVKM. This CDR3 reads CASTIPTGEQYF. In DNA form, the CDR3 reads TGTGCCAGCACAATACCAACTGGCGAGCAGTACTTC. Together with reference TRBV28 and TRBJ2-7, the CDR3 gives the full variable domain: DVKVTQSSRYLVKRTGEKVFLECVQDMDHENMFWYRQDPGLGLRLIYFSYDVKMKEKGDIPEGYSVSREKKERFSLILESASTNQTSMYLCASTIPTGEQYFGPGTRLTVT.

This clone came up a few times. The CDR3 DNA follows: TGTGCCAGCTCACTTGGGACAGGGGGCATCTATGGCTACACCTTC. It yields the protein CASSLGTGGIYGYTF. The chain has TRBV18 and TRBJ1-2, with 12 positions matching TRBD1. Germline CDR1 reads KGHSH; CDR2 reads LQKENI. This CDR3 has 15 amino acids. V dropped 4 bases and J dropped 4; count of bases not matched to a gene: 4.

This chain uses TRBV2 with TRBJ1-3, with TRBD1 identical over 8 bases. This CDR3 contains 14 residues. Germline V CDR1 and CDR2: SNHLY, FYNNEI. The junction had 12 bases not matched to a gene; V was cut back by 11 bases and J by 6 bases. The CDR3 coding sequence is TGTGCCTTAACCGTCCGGACAGGGTCAAACACCATATATTTT. Protein product: CALTVRTGSNTIYF.

The chain recombines TRBV19 with TRBJ2-6, with 10 bases that match TRBD2. J lost 4 bases, V lost 5 bases, and 8 bases had no gene match. CDR3 size: 17 residues. Germline loops: CDR1 LNHDA, CDR2 SQIVND (reference sequence). CDR3 in DNA: TGTGCCAGTAGTGACCTAGCGGGAGTGATGGGGGCCAACGTCCTGACTTTC. Residues: CASSDLAGVMGANVLTF.

This clone was recorded once. This chain joins TRBV5-6 and TRBJ2-7; 10 bases line up with TRBD2. Trimming at V came to 4 bases and at J to 4 bases, leaving 8 bases not matched to a gene. This CDR3 has 15 residues. Looked up from germline, CDR1 is SGHDT and CDR2 is YYEEEE. The CDR3 sequence is CASSPLAGGLYEQYF. The DNA for the CDR3 is TGTGCCAGCAGCCCCTTAGCGGGAGGCCTTTACGAGCAGTACTTC.

This clone has only a few counts. V gene TRBV7-9 combines with J gene TRBJ2-7; possible D gene TRBD2, 6 bases. This CDR3 region has 16 residues. CDR1 and CDR2 (germline): SEHNR, FQNEAQ (reference sequence). The V gene lost 2 bases and the J gene lost 1 base, with 15 bases spanning the gap. The CDR3 protein is CASSLTWAGSSYEQYF. CDR3 coding DNA: TGTGCCAGCAGCTTAACGTGGGCGGGATCTTCCTACGAGCAGTACTTC. Variable domain in full (rest from reference TRBV7-9 and TRBJ2-7): DTGVSQNPRHKITKRGQNVTFRCDPISEHNRLYWYRQTLGQGPEFLTYFQNEAQLEKSRLLSDRFSAERPKGSFSTLEIQRTEQGDSAMYLCASSLTWAGSSYEQYFGPGTRLTVT.

The chain carries TRBV15 and TRBJ2-5; perhaps TRBD1 as D (6 bases). CDR1 is LNHNV, CDR2 YYDKDF, per germline (reference sequence). CDR3 size: 14 residues. Trimming cost V 1 base and J 4 bases, with 10 bases left between them. CDR3 in amino acids: CATSRVEQGETQYF. In nucleotides, the CDR3 is TGTGCCACCAGCAGAGTAGAACAGGGAGAGACCCAGTACTTC.

The V gene is TRBV19, the J gene TRBJ1-2, with 8 nucleotides matching TRBD1. Germline loops: CDR1 LNHDA, CDR2 SQIVND (reference sequence). Unmatched junction bases numbered 11, after V lost 5 bases and J lost 6 bases. The CDR3 is 15 residues long. The DNA for the CDR3 is TGTGCCAGTAGTCTCGACAGGGGACGGAGGCATGGCTACACCTTC. It is translated as CASSLDRGRRHGYTF.

This sequence joins TRBV9 and TRBJ2-6; weak D call: TRBD1 (5 bases). V lost 0 bases, J lost 2 bases, and 6 bases lay in between. Per germline, CDR1 SGDLS and CDR2 YYNGEE. This CDR3 is built from 15 residues. The CDR3 DNA sequence: TGTGCCAGCAGCGTAGAAGGGGCTGGGGCCAACGTCCTGACTTTC. This codes for CASSVEGAGANVLTF.

The V gene is TRBV10-3, the J gene TRBJ1-2; weak D call: TRBD1 (6 bases). In germline, CDR1 is ENHRY, CDR2 SYGVKD. This CDR3 region has 12 residues. Trimming removed 9 bases at V and 8 bases at J, with 16 bases between. CDR3 nucleotide sequence: TGTGCCATGCTCACAGGGTCGGACGGCTACACCTTC. The encoded protein is CAMLTGSDGYTF.

The chain recombines TRBV19 with TRBJ2-7, with D perhaps TRBD1 (6 bases). With 3 bases removed from V and 3 bases from J, the gap between germline ends came to 9 bases. Germline CDR1 reads LNHDA; CDR2 reads SQIVND (reference sequence). CDR3 length: 13 amino acids. CDR3 sequence reads: CASSISDSYEQYF. CDR3 coding DNA: TGTGCCAGTAGTATCTCGGACAGCTACGAGCAGTACTTC.

Turning to this clone: Different DNA sequences within this sample yield the same CDR3. The chain has TRBV9 and TRBJ2-2; D not certain. The CDR3 runs 13 residues. CDR1 and CDR2 from the germline V gene are SGDLS and YYNGEE. Trimming left V 4 bases short and J 2 bases short, with 6 bases between. CDR3 protein: CASSPTNTGELFF. CDR3 in DNA: TGTGCCAGCAGCCCCACTAACACCGGGGAGCTGTTTTTT. The whole variable domain, remainder taken from reference TRBV9 and TRBJ2-2, is DSGVTQTPKHLITATGQRVTLRCSPRSGDLSVYWYQQSLDQGLQFLIQYYNGEERAKGNILERFSAQQFPDLHSELNLSSLELGDSALYFCASSPTNTGELFFGEGSRLTVL.

The rearrangement uses TRBV9 and TRBJ2-2, with TRBD1 as a possible D gene (7 bases). There are 17 residues in the CDR3. The germline V gene has CDR1 SGDLS and CDR2 YYNGEE. V was shortened by 1 base and J by 6 bases, with 19 bases between the two germline ends. In DNA form, the CDR3 reads TGTGCCAGCAGCGTAAAGCGGCAGGGGGGTTTCTCCGGGGAGCTGTTTTTT. Translation: CASSVKRQGGFSGELFF.

This sequence joins TRBV28 and TRBJ1-5; D gene uncertain. The germline V gene encodes CDR1 MDHEN and CDR2 SYDVKM. Trimming removed 2 bases at V and 2 bases at J, with 10 bases between. The CDR3 contains 15 residues. The CDR3, as DNA: TGTGCCAGCAGTTTAACCGGGATGGGCAATCAGCCCCAGCATTTT. This sequence encodes CASSLTGMGNQPQHF.

The chain employs TRBV29-1 and TRBJ2-1; no reliable D call. The CDR3 contains 13 residues. Germline assignment: CDR1 SQVTM and CDR2 ANQGSEA. Trimming cost V 8 bases and J 2 bases, with 13 bases left between them. CDR3: CSSRLSTYNEQFF. In DNA, the CDR3 is TGCAGCTCCCGCCTGTCTACCTACAATGAGCAGTTCTTC.

The rearrangement uses TRBV5-6 and TRBJ2-5, with a possible D match to TRBD1 (5 bases). Germline CDR1 and CDR2: SGHDT and YYEEEE. The CDR3 contains 17 residues. V lost 3 bases to trimming and J lost 0 bases, with 18 bases between them. The chain's CDR3 is CASSSKGAGAYQETQYF. CDR3 nucleotides: TGTGCCAGCAGCTCGAAAGGGGCAGGAGCGTACCAAGAGACCCAGTACTTC.

V usage is TRBV19 and J usage is TRBJ2-7; TRBD2 agrees at 9 bases. The V gene end was trimmed by 4 bases and the J gene end by 5 bases; junction bases not matched to a gene: 6. CDR1 and CDR2 (germline): LNHDA, SQIVND (reference sequence). The CDR3 runs 14 residues. The CDR3 here is CASSRLAGIDEQYF. The CDR3, as DNA: TGTGCCAGTAGTAGGCTAGCGGGAATCGACGAGCAGTACTTC.

This clone was counted once. J is TRBJ2-3 and V is TRBV30; TRBD1 agrees at 8 bases. This CDR3 has 14 residues. The germline CDR1 and CDR2 sequences are GTSNPN and SVGIG (reference sequence). The J segment lost 5 bases and the V segment lost 0 bases, leaving 4 bases of the junction unmatched. Here the CDR3 reads CAWSVLRGQDTQYF. The CDR3 region has the DNA TGTGCCTGGAGTGTACTCAGGGGGCAAGATACGCAGTATTTT.

In this sample, this clone turned up a few times. J is TRBJ1-5 and V is TRBV30; 9 nucleotides align to TRBD1. Germline CDR1 GTSNPN, CDR2 SVGIG (reference sequence). The CDR3 sequence is 14 residues long. V shed 2 bases and J 6 bases; nucleotides not matched to a gene: 5. CDR3 region: CAWSPGQGSQPQHF. CDR3 bases: TGTGCCTGGAGTCCCGGACAGGGGAGTCAGCCCCAGCATTTT.

This chain connects TRBV28 to TRBJ1-1; possibly TRBD1 for D (5 bases). The V end was cut by 1 base, the J end by 4 bases, with 10 bases between. This CDR3 is built from 14 residues. Germline V gene data show CDR1 as MDHEN and CDR2 as SYDVKM. Here the CDR3 reads CASSLSWGPTEAFF. The CDR3 DNA reads TGTGCCAGCAGTTTATCCTGGGGCCCCACTGAAGCTTTCTTT.

The chain uses TRBV9 and TRBJ2-7; 9 bases agree with TRBD1. The J segment lost 5 bases and the V segment lost 3 bases, leaving 12 bases of the junction unmatched. Looked up from germline, CDR1 is SGDLS and CDR2 is YYNGEE. This CDR3 has 16 residues. The CDR3 DNA reads as TGTGCCAGCAGCGAGAGTGGGGGACAGGGTCTCCACGAGCAGTACTTC. This gives the protein CASSESGGQGLHEQYF.

V and J are TRBV5-1 and TRBJ1-1, with 8 positions matching TRBD1. Germline CDR1 is SGHRS and CDR2 is YFSETQ. The V gene end was trimmed by 8 bases and the J gene end by 7 bases; junction bases not matched to a gene: 13. This CDR3 region has 14 residues. CDR3 coding DNA: TGCGCCAGTTCCAGGTCGACAGGGGATAGTGAAGCTTTCTTT. Translated, it gives CASSRSTGDSEAFF.

This clone has only a few counts. DNA for the CDR3: TGCGCCAGCAGCCTCGACAGGGGACCCCGCTACACCTTC. Its protein is CASSLDRGPRYTF. This rearrangement joins TRBV5-1 to TRBJ1-2; 8 bases match TRBD1. Germline V CDR1 and CDR2: SGHRS, YFSETQ. The CDR3 spans 13 residues. Unmatched junction bases numbered 8, after V lost 4 bases and J lost 9 bases.

This chain connects TRBV6-5 to TRBJ1-2; D is unclear. V was clipped by 0 bases and J by 11 bases, with 13 bases between them. Germline V CDR1 and CDR2: MNHEY, SVGAGI. CDR3 length equals 13 residues. This CDR3 reads CASSYSITAFYTF. In DNA, the CDR3 is TGTGCCAGCAGTTACTCCATAACAGCATTTTACACCTTC.

The gene calls are TRBV18 and TRBJ1-3; TRBD1 matches 8 bases. Germline assignment: CDR1 KGHSH and CDR2 LQKENI. V trimming: 0 bases; J trimming: 8 bases; junction bases outside the gene matches: 3. The CDR3 spans 14 residues. The CDR3 DNA follows: TGTGCCAGCTCACCACCGACAGGGGCATACACCATATATTTT. Translating gives CASSPPTGAYTIYF. Full variable domain (missing parts from reference TRBV18 and TRBJ1-3): NAGVMQNPRHLVRRRGQEARLRCSPMKGHSHVYWYRQLPEEGLKFMVYLQKENIIDESGMPKERFSAEFPKEGPSILRIQQVVRGDSAAYFCASSPPTGAYTIYFGEGSWLTVV.

This rearrangement joins TRBV29-1 to TRBJ2-3, with 10 positions matching TRBD2. The CDR3 totals 15 residues. Germline V lookup: CDR1 SQVTM, CDR2 ANQGSEA. Germline trimming cut 5 bases from V and 0 bases from J; bases unmatched to any gene: 5. The CDR3 DNA is TGCAGCGTTTCCGGGACTAGCGTAAGCACAGATACGCAGTATTTT. Its translation: CSVSGTSVSTDTQYF.

This rearrangement joins TRBV28 to TRBJ1-5; possible D gene TRBD1, 6 bases. Per the germline V gene, CDR1 is MDHEN and CDR2 is SYDVKM. Deletions cut 7 bases from V and 0 bases from J, with 10 bases between. The CDR3 sequence is 14 residues long. CDR3: CASTVGGSNQPQHF. CDR3 DNA: TGTGCCAGCACCGTAGGGGGTAGCAATCAGCCCCAGCATTTT.

This clone appeared a single time. This rearrangement joins TRBV11-2 to TRBJ2-7; tentative D call: TRBD1 (5 bases). CDR1 is SGHAT, CDR2 FQNNGV, per germline. CDR3 size: 17 residues. Trimming left V 2 bases short and J 1 base short, with 18 bases between. This chain's CDR3 is CASSLFPQDLTSYEQYF. The CDR3 DNA reads as TGTGCCAGCAGCTTATTTCCACAGGACCTCACTTCCTACGAGCAGTACTTC.

The chain carries TRBV6-1 and TRBJ1-5, with D perhaps TRBD1 (5 bases). Germline V gene sequence: CDR1 MNHNS, CDR2 SASEGT. Trimming took 6 bases from V and 6 from J, leaving 18 bases between them. The length of the CDR3 is 15 residues. The CDR3 loop is CASRGPTGLGQPQHF. CDR3 nucleotides: TGTGCCAGCAGGGGGCCTACCGGGCTTGGTCAGCCCCAGCATTTT.